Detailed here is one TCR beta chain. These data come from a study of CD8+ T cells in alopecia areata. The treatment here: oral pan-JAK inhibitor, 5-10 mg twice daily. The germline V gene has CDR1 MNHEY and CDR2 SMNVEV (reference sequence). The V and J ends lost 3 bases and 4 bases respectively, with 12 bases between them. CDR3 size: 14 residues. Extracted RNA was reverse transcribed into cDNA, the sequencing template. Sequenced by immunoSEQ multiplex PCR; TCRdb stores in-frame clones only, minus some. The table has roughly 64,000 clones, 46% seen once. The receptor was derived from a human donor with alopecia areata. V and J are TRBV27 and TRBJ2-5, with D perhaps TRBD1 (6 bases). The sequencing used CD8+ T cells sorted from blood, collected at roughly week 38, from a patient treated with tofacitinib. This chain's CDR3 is CASSLYRDRETQYF. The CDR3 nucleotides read TGTGCCAGCAGTTTGTACAGGGATAGAGAGACCCAGTACTTC.